This is a list of T cell receptor beta chains from one sample in a study of cytomegalovirus exposure and HLA in healthy donors. Profiling relied on immunoSEQ multiplex PCR, and the TCRdb table lists in-frame clones only, not all of them. Among hundreds of thousands of clones listed, about 87% were seen once. The material sequenced was PBMCs. The receptors were sampled from a woman in her late teens or twenties in good health and CMV-seronegative. The CDR3 runs from the conserved cysteine through the conserved F or W. The order of the fields is V gene, D gene, J gene, clone size, CDR3 protein, CDR3 DNA. A D gene is named only where the DNA matches it firmly. The size of a clone is reported for some rows only, either as once, few or many, or as a class for expanded clones.

v_gene: TRBV13
d_gene: TRBD1
j_gene: TRBJ2-3
abundance: NA
CDR3aa: CASSKTGGSTDTQYF
CDR3nt: TGTGCCAGCAGCAAGACAGGGGGTAGCACAGATACGCAGTATTTT

v_gene: TRBV7-9
d_gene: NA
j_gene: TRBJ1-2
abundance: NA
CDR3aa: CSSSSGQNGYTF
CDR3nt: TGTTCCAGCAGCTCTGGACAGAATGGCTACACCTTC

v_gene: TRBV6-5
d_gene: NA
j_gene: TRBJ1-1
abundance: few
CDR3aa: CASSYLWNTEAFF
CDR3nt: TGTGCCAGCAGTTACTTATGGAACACTGAAGCTTTCTTT

v_gene: TRBV29-1
d_gene: NA
j_gene: TRBJ1-1
abundance: NA
CDR3aa: CSVEWNSGGRGAFF
CDR3nt: TGCAGCGTTGAATGGAACAGCGGGGGCAGGGGAGCTTTCTTT

v_gene: TRBV2
d_gene: TRBD2
j_gene: TRBJ2-3
abundance: NA
CDR3aa: CASSVRRGGTDTQYF
CDR3nt: TGTGCCAGCAGTGTAAGGCGGGGGGGGACAGATACGCAGTATTTT

v_gene: TRBV6-1
d_gene: TRBD1
j_gene: TRBJ2-2
abundance: NA
CDR3aa: CASSAGTANTGELFF
CDR3nt: TGTGCCAGCAGTGCCGGGACAGCGAACACCGGGGAGCTGTTTTTT

v_gene: TRBV5-6
d_gene: TRBD1
j_gene: TRBJ1-3
abundance: NA
CDR3aa: CASSKTGATSGNTIYF
CDR3nt: TGTGCCAGCAGCAAGACAGGGGCCACCTCTGGAAACACCATATATTTT

v_gene: TRBV29-1
d_gene: TRBD1
j_gene: TRBJ1-3
abundance: once
CDR3aa: CSALGLPGQGALSISGNTIYF
CDR3nt: TGCAGCGCGTTGGGGCTTCCGGGACAGGGGGCCCTAAGCATCTCTGGAAACACCATATATTTT

v_gene: TRBV19
d_gene: TRBD1
j_gene: TRBJ1-1
abundance: NA
CDR3aa: CASSLFGDSDEAFF
CDR3nt: TGTGCCAGTAGTCTCTTCGGGGACAGTGACGAAGCTTTCTTT

v_gene: TRBV18
d_gene: NA
j_gene: TRBJ1-3
abundance: NA
CDR3aa: CASSLEPGTSGNTIYF
CDR3nt: TGTGCCAGCTCACTCGAACCGGGTACCTCTGGAAACACCATATATTTT

v_gene: TRBV5-1
d_gene: NA
j_gene: TRBJ2-3
abundance: few
CDR3aa: CASSSGLERDTQYF
CDR3nt: TGCGCCAGCAGCTCAGGACTGGAAAGAGATACGCAGTATTTT

v_gene: TRBV19
d_gene: TRBD1
j_gene: TRBJ1-2
abundance: NA
CDR3aa: CASSPDRRNGYTF
CDR3nt: TGTGCCAGTAGTCCGGACAGGCGGAATGGCTACACCTTC

v_gene: TRBV14
d_gene: TRBD1
j_gene: TRBJ1-2
abundance: NA
CDR3aa: CASSHQGGDYGYTF
CDR3nt: TGTGCCAGCAGCCACCAAGGGGGCGACTATGGCTACACCTTC

v_gene: TRBV4-1
d_gene: TRBD1
j_gene: TRBJ1-2
abundance: NA
CDR3aa: CASSQTGQNGYTF
CDR3nt: TGCGCCAGCAGCCAGACAGGGCAAAATGGCTACACCTTC

v_gene: TRBV7-6
d_gene: NA
j_gene: TRBJ2-7
abundance: once
CDR3aa: CASSPSPLRPQGGKRQIYEQYF
CDR3nt: TGTGCCAGCAGCCCTTCCCCCTTACGTCCCCAGGGCGGCAAAAGGCAAATATACGAGCAGTACTTC

v_gene: TRBV6-5
d_gene: NA
j_gene: TRBJ2-7
abundance: few
CDR3aa: CASSYSRAAGLNEQYF
CDR3nt: TGTGCCAGCAGTTACTCTAGGGCAGCTGGACTGAACGAGCAGTACTTC

v_gene: TRBV6-5
d_gene: TRBD2
j_gene: TRBJ2-7
abundance: NA
CDR3aa: CASTSGLAEQYF
CDR3nt: TGTGCCAGCACCTCGGGACTAGCGGAGCAGTACTTC

v_gene: TRBV10-1
d_gene: NA
j_gene: TRBJ1-1
abundance: NA
CDR3aa: CASSEFAQGIGMNTEAFF
CDR3nt: TGCGCCAGCAGTGAGTTCGCGCAGGGGATAGGCATGAACACTGAAGCTTTCTTT

v_gene: TRBV9
d_gene: TRBD2
j_gene: TRBJ2-1
abundance: NA
CDR3aa: CASSPLAGVNVGEQFF
CDR3nt: TGTGCCAGCAGCCCACTAGCGGGGGTCAACGTCGGGGAGCAGTTCTTC

v_gene: TRBV28
d_gene: NA
j_gene: TRBJ1-1
abundance: NA
CDR3aa: CASSLTFTEAFF
CDR3nt: TGTGCCAGCAGTTTGACTTTCACTGAAGCTTTCTTT

v_gene: TRBV5-1
d_gene: NA
j_gene: TRBJ1-3
abundance: NA
CDR3aa: CASSPGGETGNTIYF
CDR3nt: TGCGCCAGCAGCCCCGGTGGGGAGACGGGAAACACCATATATTTT

v_gene: TRBV5-6
d_gene: NA
j_gene: TRBJ2-3
abundance: NA
CDR3aa: CASSSGTDTQYF
CDR3nt: TGTGCCAGCAGCTCCGGCACAGATACGCAGTATTTT

v_gene: TRBV19
d_gene: NA
j_gene: TRBJ2-7
abundance: NA
CDR3aa: CASSISAGGTSEQYF
CDR3nt: TGTGCCAGTAGTATTTCGGCAGGGGGGACAAGCGAGCAGTACTTC

v_gene: TRBV5-6
d_gene: NA
j_gene: TRBJ2-7
abundance: NA
CDR3aa: CASSQGRVPRIKANEQYF
CDR3nt: TGTGCCAGCAGCCAAGGCAGGGTTCCTAGAATCAAGGCTAACGAGCAGTACTTC

v_gene: TRBV18
d_gene: NA
j_gene: TRBJ1-1
abundance: NA
CDR3aa: CASSREALNTEAFF
CDR3nt: TGTGCCAGCTCACGGGAGGCGCTGAACACTGAAGCTTTCTTT

v_gene: TRBV30
d_gene: TRBD1
j_gene: TRBJ1-1
abundance: NA
CDR3aa: CAWSGQGVTEAFF
CDR3nt: TGTGCCTGGAGTGGACAGGGTGTCACTGAAGCTTTCTTT

v_gene: TRBV5-4
d_gene: NA
j_gene: TRBJ1-4
abundance: few
CDR3aa: CASSLAQHDYTGATNEKLFF
CDR3nt: TGTGCCAGCAGCTTGGCCCAGCACGATTATACAGGAGCAACTAATGAAAAACTGTTTTTT

v_gene: TRBV2
d_gene: TRBD1
j_gene: TRBJ2-2
abundance: NA
CDR3aa: CASRNRGANTGELFF
CDR3nt: TGTGCCAGCAGAAACAGGGGGGCGAACACCGGGGAGCTGTTTTTT

v_gene: TRBV11-2
d_gene: TRBD2
j_gene: TRBJ2-1
abundance: NA
CDR3aa: CASSLALAGGGHEQFF
CDR3nt: TGTGCCAGCAGCTTAGCCCTAGCGGGGGGGGGTCATGAGCAGTTCTTC

v_gene: TRBV5-1
d_gene: NA
j_gene: TRBJ2-1
abundance: once
CDR3aa: CASSFHRADNEQFF
CDR3nt: TGCGCCAGCAGCTTTCACAGGGCGGACAATGAGCAGTTCTTC

v_gene: TRBV7-8
d_gene: NA
j_gene: TRBJ1-3
abundance: NA
CDR3aa: CASSPGLGENTIYF
CDR3nt: TGTGCCAGCAGCCCGGGACTTGGGGAAAACACCATATATTTT

v_gene: TRBV29-1
d_gene: TRBD2
j_gene: TRBJ2-3
abundance: NA
CDR3aa: CSVLGASGGLYTDTQYF
CDR3nt: TGCAGCGTTTTGGGGGCTAGCGGGGGCCTCTACACAGATACGCAGTATTTT

v_gene: TRBV2
d_gene: TRBD2
j_gene: TRBJ2-1
abundance: NA
CDR3aa: CASSVSWGGNEQFF
CDR3nt: TGTGCCAGCAGTGTTTCTTGGGGGGGCAATGAGCAGTTCTTC

v_gene: TRBV15
d_gene: NA
j_gene: TRBJ2-1
abundance: NA
CDR3aa: CATSRERGAAYNEQFF
CDR3nt: TGTGCCACCAGCAGAGAACGGGGGGCTGCCTACAATGAGCAGTTCTTC

v_gene: TRBV7-3
d_gene: NA
j_gene: TRBJ1-2
abundance: NA
CDR3aa: CASSRRQAHGYTF
CDR3nt: TGTGCCAGCAGCCGACGCCAGGCACATGGCTACACCTTC

v_gene: TRBV18
d_gene: NA
j_gene: TRBJ1-1
abundance: few
CDR3aa: CASSPGQVITEAFF
CDR3nt: TGTGCCAGCTCACCGGGCCAGGTGATCACTGAAGCTTTCTTT

v_gene: TRBV19
d_gene: NA
j_gene: TRBJ2-3
abundance: NA
CDR3aa: CASSIRVPTDTQYF
CDR3nt: TGTGCCAGTAGTATCAGGGTTCCCACAGATACGCAGTATTTT

v_gene: TRBV5-1
d_gene: NA
j_gene: TRBJ1-1
abundance: NA
CDR3aa: CASSLSMRLMNTEAFF
CDR3nt: TGCGCCAGCAGCTTGAGTATGAGGCTCATGAACACTGAAGCTTTCTTT

v_gene: TRBV18
d_gene: TRBD1
j_gene: TRBJ2-7
abundance: NA
CDR3aa: CASSPQYNEGALDYEQYF
CDR3nt: TGTGCCAGCTCACCACAATACAACGAGGGGGCCCTAGACTACGAGCAGTACTTC

v_gene: TRBV4-1
d_gene: TRBD1
j_gene: TRBJ1-2
abundance: NA
CDR3aa: CASSQDSGQVVTRANYGYTF
CDR3nt: TGCGCCAGCAGCCAAGATTCCGGACAGGTTGTAACCCGAGCTAACTATGGCTACACCTTC

v_gene: TRBV7-9
d_gene: TRBD1
j_gene: TRBJ2-3
abundance: once
CDR3aa: CASSRGQGARVTDTQYF
CDR3nt: TGTGCCAGCAGCAGGGGACAGGGGGCGCGGGTCACAGATACGCAGTATTTT